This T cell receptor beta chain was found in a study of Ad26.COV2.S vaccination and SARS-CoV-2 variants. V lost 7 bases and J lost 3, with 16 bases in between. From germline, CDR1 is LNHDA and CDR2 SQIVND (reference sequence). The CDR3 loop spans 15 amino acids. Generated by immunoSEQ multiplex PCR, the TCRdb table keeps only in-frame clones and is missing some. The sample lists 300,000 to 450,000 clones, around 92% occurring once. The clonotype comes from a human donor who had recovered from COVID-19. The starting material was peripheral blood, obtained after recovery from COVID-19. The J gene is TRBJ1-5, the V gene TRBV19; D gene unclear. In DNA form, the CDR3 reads TGTGCCAGTAACCGGGGTTCCATCTCCAATCAGCCCCAGCATTTT. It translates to CASNRGSISNQPQHF.